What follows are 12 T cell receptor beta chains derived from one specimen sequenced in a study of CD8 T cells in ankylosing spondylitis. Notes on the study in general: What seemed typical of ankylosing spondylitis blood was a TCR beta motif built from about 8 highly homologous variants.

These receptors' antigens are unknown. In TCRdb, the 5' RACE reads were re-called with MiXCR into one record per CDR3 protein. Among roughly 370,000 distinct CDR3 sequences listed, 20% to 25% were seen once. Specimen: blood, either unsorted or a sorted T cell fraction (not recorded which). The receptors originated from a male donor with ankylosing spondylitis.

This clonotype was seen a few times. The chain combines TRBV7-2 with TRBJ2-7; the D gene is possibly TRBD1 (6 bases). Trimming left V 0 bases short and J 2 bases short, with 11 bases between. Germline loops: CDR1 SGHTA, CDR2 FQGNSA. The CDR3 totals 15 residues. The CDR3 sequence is CASSLARTVTYEQYF. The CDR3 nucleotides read TGTGCCAGCAGCTTAGCGCGGACAGTTACCTACGAGCAGTACTTC.

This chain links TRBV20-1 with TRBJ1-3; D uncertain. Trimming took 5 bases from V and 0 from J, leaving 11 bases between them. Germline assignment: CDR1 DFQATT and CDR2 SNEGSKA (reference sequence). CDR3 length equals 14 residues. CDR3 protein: CSASPRSSGNTIYF. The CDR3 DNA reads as TGCAGTGCTTCGCCCCGGAGCTCTGGAAACACCATATATTTT.

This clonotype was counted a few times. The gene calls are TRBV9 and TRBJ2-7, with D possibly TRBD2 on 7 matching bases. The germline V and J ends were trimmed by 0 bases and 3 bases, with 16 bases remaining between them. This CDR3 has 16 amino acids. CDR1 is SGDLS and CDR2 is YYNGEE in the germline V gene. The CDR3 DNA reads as TGTGCCAGCAGCGTAGGTCGGACTAGAGGGGGCTACGAGCAGTACTTC. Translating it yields CASSVGRTRGGYEQYF.

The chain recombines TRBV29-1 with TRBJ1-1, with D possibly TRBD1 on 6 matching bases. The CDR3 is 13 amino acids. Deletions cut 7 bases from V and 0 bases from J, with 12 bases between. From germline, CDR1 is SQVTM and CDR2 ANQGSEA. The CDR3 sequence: CSGRTEMNTEAFF. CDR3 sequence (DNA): TGCAGCGGCAGGACAGAGATGAACACTGAAGCTTTCTTT.

This chain's CDR3 is CASSLNGGRGNTIYF. In DNA, the CDR3 is TGTGCCAGCAGCTTAAATGGAGGGAGAGGAAACACCATATATTTT. V usage is TRBV7-3 and J usage is TRBJ1-3; D ambiguous. V was trimmed by 1 base and J by 4 bases, leaving 11 bases between them. The CDR3 spans 15 residues. Germline V gene lookup returns CDR1 SGHTA and CDR2 FQGTGA.

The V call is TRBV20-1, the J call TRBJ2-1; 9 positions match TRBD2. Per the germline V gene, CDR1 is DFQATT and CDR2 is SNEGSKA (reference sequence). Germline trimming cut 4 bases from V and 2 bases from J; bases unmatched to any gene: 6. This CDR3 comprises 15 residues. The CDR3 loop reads CSAMAIAGAYNEQFF. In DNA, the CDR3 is TGCAGTGCTATGGCAATAGCGGGAGCCTACAATGAGCAGTTCTTC.

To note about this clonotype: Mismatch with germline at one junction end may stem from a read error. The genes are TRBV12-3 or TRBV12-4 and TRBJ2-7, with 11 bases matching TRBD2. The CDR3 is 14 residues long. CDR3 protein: CASSVAGGRWEQYF. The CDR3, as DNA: TGTGCCAGCAGTGTAGCGGGAGGGCGATGGGAGCAGTACTTC.

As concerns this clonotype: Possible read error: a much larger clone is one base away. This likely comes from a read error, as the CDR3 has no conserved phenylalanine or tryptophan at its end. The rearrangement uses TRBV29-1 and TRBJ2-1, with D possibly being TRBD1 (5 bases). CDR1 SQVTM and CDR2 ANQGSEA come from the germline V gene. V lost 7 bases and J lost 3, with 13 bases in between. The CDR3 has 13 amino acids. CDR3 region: CSGGHPNYNEQFS. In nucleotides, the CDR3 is TGCAGCGGCGGACATCCCAACTACAATGAGCAGTTCTCC.

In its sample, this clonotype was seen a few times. Written as DNA, the CDR3 is TGTGCCAGCAGTCAGGACAGGGTTCTGGGCAATGAGCAGTTCTTC. This encodes CASSQDRVLGNEQFF. The chain is built from TRBV6-2 or TRBV6-3 and TRBJ2-1, with 8 bases that match TRBD1. V shed 5 bases and J 6 bases; nucleotides not matched to a gene: 9. The CDR3 runs to 15 residues. Germline lookup yields CDR1 MNHEY and CDR2 SVGEGT.

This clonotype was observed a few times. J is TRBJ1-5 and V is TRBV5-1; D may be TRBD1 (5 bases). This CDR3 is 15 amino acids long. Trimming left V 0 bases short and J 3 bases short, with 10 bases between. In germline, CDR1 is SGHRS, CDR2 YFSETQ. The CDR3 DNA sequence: TGCGCCAGCAGCTTGGGGGGCTCCTACAATCAGCCCCAGCATTTT. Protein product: CASSLGGSYNQPQHF.

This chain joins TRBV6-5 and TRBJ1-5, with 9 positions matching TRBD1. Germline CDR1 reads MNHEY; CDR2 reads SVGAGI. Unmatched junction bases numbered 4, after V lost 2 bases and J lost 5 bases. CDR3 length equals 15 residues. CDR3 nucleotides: TGTGCCAGCAGTTACGAGGGACAGGGATATCAGCCCCAGCATTTT. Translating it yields CASSYEGQGYQPQHF.

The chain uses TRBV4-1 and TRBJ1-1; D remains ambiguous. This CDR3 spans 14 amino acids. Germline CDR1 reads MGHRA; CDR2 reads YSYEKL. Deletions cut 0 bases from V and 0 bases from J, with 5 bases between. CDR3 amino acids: CASSQEIMNTEAFF. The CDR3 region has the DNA TGCGCCAGCAGCCAAGAAATTATGAACACTGAAGCTTTCTTT.